Here is one TCR beta chain with its context. Its antigen remains unidentified. The data were taken from a study of cytomegalovirus exposure and HLA in healthy donors. The CDR3 spans 16 residues. Germline CDR1 and CDR2: SGHNT and YYREEE (reference sequence). The J segment lost 6 bases and the V segment lost 1 base, leaving 10 bases of the junction unmatched. The PCR had 60 Vbeta and 13 Jbeta primers. Authors' data handling: Later work found tens of millions of unique TCR beta chains, with roughly 11 million shared. Repertoires were generated with immunoSEQ multiplex PCR, while TCRdb's copy carries only in-frame clones and drops some. Clone size and V and J calls were adopted from that table, with D and trimming inferred from the DNA. Of about 160,000 clones in the sample, around 72% were seen once. Notes on the study in general: Under in vitro conditions, a few CMV-associated chains were confirmed as specific for CMV antigens. Some segments of the V type, notably TRBV6-2 and TRBV6-3, were excluded as indistinguishable. Within the data, a cluster of highly shared sequence variants was likely a sequencing artifact.

This TCR was recovered from a woman aged 40 to 50 in good health and CMV-seropositive. The sequenced sample was PBMCs. This chain uses TRBV5-4 with TRBJ2-3; 8 nucleotides agree with TRBD2. The CDR3 DNA reads TGTGCCAGCAGCTTGATTGTGACGGGGGGGCCTGATACGCAGTATTTT. Amino acids: CASSLIVTGGPDTQYF.